The sequence of this T cell receptor (beta chain) was determined in a study of T-cell reconstitution after alpha-beta-depleted transplantation in children. Study results and caveats: Some patients owed their high day-60 TCRbeta diversity to surviving recipient T cells and thymic progenitors.

This clonotype appeared many times. Its specificity is not known. This sample's TCRbeta library carried unique molecular identifier barcodes. A single record per CDR3 protein comes from TCRdb applying MiXCR to the PCR reads. The sample lists hundreds of thousands of distinct CDR3 sequences, about 12% occurring once. The CDR3 covers 19 residues. The V segment lost 0 bases and the J segment 2 bases; nucleotides outside the gene matches: 10. Germline loops: CDR1 SGHRS, CDR2 YFSETQ. This sequence was found in a girl aged 2 to 9 with congenital amegakaryocytic thrombocytopenia, due to receive a stem cell transplant. This specimen was PBMCs, taken before TCRalphabeta/CD19-depleted stem cell transplant. The genes are TRBV5-1 and TRBJ2-4; 11 bases line up with TRBD2. In DNA form, the CDR3 reads TGCGCCAGCAGCTTGGATGGGCTAGCGGGAGGTATGTCCAAAAACATTCAGTACTTC. Encoded protein: CASSLDGLAGGMSKNIQYF.